This T cell receptor beta chain comes out of a study of a mutant IDH1 vaccine in newly diagnosed glioma (dated by TCRdb to the early 2020s). Context from the whole study: In the chemotherapy-containing groups, vaccination started alongside temozolomide cycles, whereas in patients who had radiotherapy alone it started 4-6 weeks after radiotherapy. The roughly 35 treated patients were 62.5% male and roughly 40% female, with a mean age of approximately 40 years. Before enrollment, most patients had been given radiochemotherapy with temozolomide as standard therapy, while the rest had received either radiotherapy alone or temozolomide alone. For exploratory analyses, fewer than 30 treated patients had longitudinal TCRB deep sequencing done wherever samples were available. Six visits were used for peripheral blood collection: V03 (baseline), V05, V07, V10, V12 and V13. Visit V12 was the week-35 safety follow-up and visit V13 was the week-47 end of study. Results the study describes overall, beyond this receptor: PBMC samples for TCRB deep sequencing were selected based on availability. According to the authors, sample limitations meant that analyses of patient blood samples could not be reproduced. No apparent relationship was observed between pseudoprogression and alterations in the top peripheral T cell clonotypes detected by TCRB sequencing. Vaccine-induced immune responses across multiple MHC alleles were detected in 93.3% of patients.

Read against the paper, the sample's time point label means: week 35, safety follow-up. Each vaccine dose, consisting of 300 ug of a 20-mer mutant IDH1 peptide in Montanide, was administered subcutaneously with topical imiquimod. Patients were given eight vaccinations, in weeks 1, 3, 5, 7, 11, 15, 19 and 23, which matched visits V03 through V10. Newly diagnosed WHO grade 3 or 4 IDH1-mutant astrocytomas showing loss of nuclear ATRX were present in the donors. The samples were drawn from NOA16, a multicentre, single-arm, open-label phase I trial in Germany that tested a mutant IDH1 peptide vaccine in humans for the first time. The DNeasy Blood and Tissue Kit was used to extract genomic DNA from EDTA blood for TCRB sequencing. With respect to this clone: Its antigen is still unknown. It has no much larger one-base neighbor in the sample; base qualities were not kept.

The method behind the library was the immunoSEQ multiplex PCR assay. Following the manufacturer's protocol, the hsTCRB Kit was used to amplify rearranged TCR beta chain sequences. Sequencing of TCRB libraries was carried out on an Illumina MiSeq. As for the original processing: Demultiplexing, trimming and gene mapping were performed with the kit vendor's proprietary platform. TCRdb re-hosts the immuneACCESS table, in-frame sequences only. Its copies lack some clones; in the studies checked, an unresolved V gene accounts for under half of them, and the cause for the rest is not known. The DNA gave D and trimming, while V, J and clone size come from that table. Within this sample are tens of thousands of clones, with 76% of them counted one time only. 9% to 15% of the sample goes to the ten largest clones. The CDR3, from cysteine to phenylalanine, totals 12 residues. Of the read, only the CDR3 DNA is kept; its 36 bases are in frame from base 1. V lost 6 bases and J lost 2 bases; the stretch between them is 7 bases long. Looking up the germline V gene (reference sequence) yields CDR1 SEHNR and CDR2 FQNEAQ.

This chain joins TRBV7-9 to TRBJ1-1, with no D gene named confidently. This receptor was taken from a man in his forties with glioma. The sequencing used PBMCs, collected from a glioma patient whose treatment included an IDH1 peptide vaccine. At the DNA level, the sequence is TGTGCCAGCAGTGGTTTTAACACTGAAGCTTTCTTT. This gives the protein CASSGFNTEAFF. This CDR3, with the reference TRBV7-9 and TRBJ1-1 proteins standing in past its ends, gives the full variable domain DTGVSQNPRHKITKRGQNVTFRCDPISEHNRLYWYRQTLGQGPEFLTYFQNEAQLEKSRLLSDRFSAERPKGSFSTLEIQRTEQGDSAMYLCASSGFNTEAFFGQGTRLTVV.